This T cell receptor beta chain stems from a study of cytomegalovirus exposure and HLA in healthy donors. PCR used 60 Vbeta primers and 13 Jbeta primers. The table came from immunoSEQ multiplex PCR; TCRdb's copy has only in-frame clones and leaves some out. The repertoire holds under 150,000 clones, with approximately 70% as singletons. This CDR3 is 16 amino acids long. Germline CDR1 reads MDHEN; CDR2 reads SYDVKM. The ends lost 6 bases at V and 2 bases at J; junction bases unmatched: 9. Findings of the study overall: The dataset shows that most TCR sequences were rare, while some public TCRs occurred in many donors. Later work found most CMV-associated TCR beta chains apparently HLA-restricted. The study had only CMV serostatus as immune exposure information.

Of note for this clone: Its target is not known.

Healthy bone marrow donors made up the donors. The sample was PBMCs. The rearrangement uses TRBV28 and TRBJ2-3; 9 bases align to TRBD2. The sequence was obtained from a human donor in good health. The chain's CDR3 is CASSHSVAGATDTQYF. The CDR3 region has the DNA TGTGCCAGCAGCCATTCAGTAGCGGGGGCCACAGATACGCAGTATTTT.